Given below is one T cell receptor beta chain in context. Its antigen is not identified. The data are from a study of T cell responses to AZD1222 COVID-19 vaccine. Study-level points and caveats: Donors were chiefly white British, with a greater number of females, and clonal diversity was perhaps underestimated. Spike-wide coverage was observed for vaccine-associated CD4 TCRs, with dominant responses at 160-218 and 743-854.

Method: immunoSEQ multiplex PCR; TCRdb's copy keeps in-frame clones and lacks some. Of about 100,000 clones listed, around 87% were seen once; the top ten hold 4% to 5%. CDR3 length equals 16 residues. Germline assignment: CDR1 MNHEY and CDR2 SVGAGI. V lost 1 base and J 8 bases, leaving 18 bases between the germline ends. The starting material was peripheral blood, obtained on day 0 of MenACWY control vaccination. This receptor was obtained from an adult in good health. The chain recombines TRBV6-5 with TRBJ2-1; D unresolved. Here the CDR3 reads CASSYFNPVGIDEQFF. In nucleotides, the CDR3 is TGTGCCAGCAGTTACTTTAACCCGGTGGGCATCGATGAGCAGTTCTTC.